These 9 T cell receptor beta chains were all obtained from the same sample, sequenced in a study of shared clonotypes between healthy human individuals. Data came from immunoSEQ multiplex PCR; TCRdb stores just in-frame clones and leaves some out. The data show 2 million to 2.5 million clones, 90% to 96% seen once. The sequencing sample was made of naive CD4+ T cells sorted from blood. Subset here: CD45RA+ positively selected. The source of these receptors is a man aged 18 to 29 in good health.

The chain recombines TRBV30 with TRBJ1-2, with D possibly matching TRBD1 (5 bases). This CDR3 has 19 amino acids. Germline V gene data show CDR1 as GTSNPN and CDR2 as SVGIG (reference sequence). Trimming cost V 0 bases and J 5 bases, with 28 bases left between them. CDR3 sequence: CAWSVGRDDSNRPAYGYTF. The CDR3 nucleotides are TGTGCCTGGAGTGTAGGTAGGGACGATTCCAACCGACCTGCTTATGGCTACACCTTC.

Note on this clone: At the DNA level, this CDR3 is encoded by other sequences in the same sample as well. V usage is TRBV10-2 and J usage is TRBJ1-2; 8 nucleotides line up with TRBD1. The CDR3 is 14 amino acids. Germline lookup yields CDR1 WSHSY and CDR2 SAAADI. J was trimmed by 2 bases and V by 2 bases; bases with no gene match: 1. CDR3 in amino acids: CASSEGQGNYGYTF. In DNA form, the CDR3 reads TGCGCCAGCAGTGAGGGACAGGGAAACTATGGCTACACCTTC.

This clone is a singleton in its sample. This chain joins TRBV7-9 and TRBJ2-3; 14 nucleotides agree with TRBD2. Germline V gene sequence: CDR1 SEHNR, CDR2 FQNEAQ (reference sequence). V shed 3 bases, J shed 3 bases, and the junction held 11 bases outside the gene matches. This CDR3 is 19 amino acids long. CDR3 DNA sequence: TGTGCCAGCAGCTTGGGACTAGCGGGGGAGGGTCAAGGAACAGATACGCAGTATTTT. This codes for CASSLGLAGEGQGTDTQYF.

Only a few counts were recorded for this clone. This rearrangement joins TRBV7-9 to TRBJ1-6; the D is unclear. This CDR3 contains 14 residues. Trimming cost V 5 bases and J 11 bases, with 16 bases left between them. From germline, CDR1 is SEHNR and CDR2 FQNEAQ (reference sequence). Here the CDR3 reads CASSLQDSRAPLHF. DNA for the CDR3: TGTGCCAGCAGCCTTCAGGATAGTAGGGCACCCCTCCACTTT.

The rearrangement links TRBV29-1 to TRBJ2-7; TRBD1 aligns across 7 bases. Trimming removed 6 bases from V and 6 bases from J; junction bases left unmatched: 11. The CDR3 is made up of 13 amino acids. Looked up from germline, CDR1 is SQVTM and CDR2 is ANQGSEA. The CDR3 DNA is TGCAGCGTCGCACAGGGGACGCTCTTCGAGCAGTACTTC. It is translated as CSVAQGTLFEQYF.

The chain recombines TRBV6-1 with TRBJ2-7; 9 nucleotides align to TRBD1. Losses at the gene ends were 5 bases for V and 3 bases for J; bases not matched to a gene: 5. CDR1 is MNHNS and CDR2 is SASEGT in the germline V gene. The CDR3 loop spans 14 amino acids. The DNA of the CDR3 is TGTGCCAGCAGTAAGACAGGGGGGGACTACGAGCAGTACTTC. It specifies CASSKTGGDYEQYF.

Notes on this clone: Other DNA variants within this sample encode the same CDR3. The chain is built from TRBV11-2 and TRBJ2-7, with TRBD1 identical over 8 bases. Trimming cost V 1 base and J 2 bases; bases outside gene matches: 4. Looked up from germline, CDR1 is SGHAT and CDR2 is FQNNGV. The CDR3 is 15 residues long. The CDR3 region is CASSLGQGSPYEQYF. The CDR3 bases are TGTGCCAGCAGCTTAGGACAGGGGTCCCCCTACGAGCAGTACTTC.

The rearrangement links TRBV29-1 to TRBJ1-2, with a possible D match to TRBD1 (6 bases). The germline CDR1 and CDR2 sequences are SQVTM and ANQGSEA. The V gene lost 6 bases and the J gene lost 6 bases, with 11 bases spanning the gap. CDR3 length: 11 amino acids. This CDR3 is CSVQGIHGYTF. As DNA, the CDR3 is TGCAGCGTACAGGGTATACATGGCTACACCTTC.

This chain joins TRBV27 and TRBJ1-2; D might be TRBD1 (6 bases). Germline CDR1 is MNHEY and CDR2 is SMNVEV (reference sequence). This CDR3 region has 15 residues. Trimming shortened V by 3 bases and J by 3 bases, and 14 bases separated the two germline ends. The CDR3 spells CASSFVGGADYGYTF. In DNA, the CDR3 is TGTGCCAGCAGTTTTGTGGGGGGCGCGGACTATGGCTACACCTTC.